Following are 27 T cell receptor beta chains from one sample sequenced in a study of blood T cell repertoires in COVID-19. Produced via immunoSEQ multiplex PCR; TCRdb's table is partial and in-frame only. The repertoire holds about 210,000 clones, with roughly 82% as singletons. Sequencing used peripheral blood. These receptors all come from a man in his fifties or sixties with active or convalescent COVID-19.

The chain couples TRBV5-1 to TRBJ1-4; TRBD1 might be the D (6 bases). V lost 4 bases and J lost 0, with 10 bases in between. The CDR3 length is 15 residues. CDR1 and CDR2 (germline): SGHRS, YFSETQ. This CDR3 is CASSRGQPTNEKLFF. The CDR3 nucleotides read TGCGCCAGCAGCCGTGGACAGCCAACTAATGAAAAACTGTTTTTT.

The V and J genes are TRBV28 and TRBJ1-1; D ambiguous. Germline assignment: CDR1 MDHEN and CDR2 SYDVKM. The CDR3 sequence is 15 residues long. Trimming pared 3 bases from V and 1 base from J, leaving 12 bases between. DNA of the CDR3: TGTGCCAGCAGTTTCGGAGGCGTGTCGAACACTGAAGCTTTCTTT. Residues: CASSFGGVSNTEAFF.

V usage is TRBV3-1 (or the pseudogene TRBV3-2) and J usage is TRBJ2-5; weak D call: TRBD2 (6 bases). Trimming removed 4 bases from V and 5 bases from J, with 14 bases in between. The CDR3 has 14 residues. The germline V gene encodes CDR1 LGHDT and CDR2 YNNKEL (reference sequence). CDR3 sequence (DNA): TGTGCCAGCAGCCCGTCCATGAGCGGGGAGACCCAGTACTTC. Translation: CASSPSMSGETQYF.

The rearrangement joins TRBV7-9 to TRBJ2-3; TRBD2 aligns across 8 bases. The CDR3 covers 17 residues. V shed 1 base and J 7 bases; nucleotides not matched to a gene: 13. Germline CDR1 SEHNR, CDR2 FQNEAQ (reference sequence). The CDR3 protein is CASSLGGLVALPYTQYF. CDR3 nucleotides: TGTGCCAGCAGCTTAGGGGGACTAGTGGCCCTTCCATATACGCAGTATTTT.

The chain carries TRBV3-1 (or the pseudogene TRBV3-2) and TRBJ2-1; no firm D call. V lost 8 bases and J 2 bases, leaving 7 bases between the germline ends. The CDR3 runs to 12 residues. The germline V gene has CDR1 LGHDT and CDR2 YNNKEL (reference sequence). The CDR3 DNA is TGTGCCAGCGGTGGCACCTACAATGAGCAGTTCTTC. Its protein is CASGGTYNEQFF.

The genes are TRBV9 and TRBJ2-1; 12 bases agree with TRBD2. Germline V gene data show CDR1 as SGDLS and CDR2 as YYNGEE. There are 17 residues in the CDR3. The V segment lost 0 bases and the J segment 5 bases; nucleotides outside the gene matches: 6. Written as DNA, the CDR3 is TGTGCCAGCAGCGTAGTGCCCGGACTAGCGGGGCACAATGAGCAGTTCTTC. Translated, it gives CASSVVPGLAGHNEQFF. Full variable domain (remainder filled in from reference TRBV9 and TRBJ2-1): DSGVTQTPKHLITATGQRVTLRCSPRSGDLSVYWYQQSLDQGLQFLIQYYNGEERAKGNILERFSAQQFPDLHSELNLSSLELGDSALYFCASSVVPGLAGHNEQFFGPGTRLTVL.

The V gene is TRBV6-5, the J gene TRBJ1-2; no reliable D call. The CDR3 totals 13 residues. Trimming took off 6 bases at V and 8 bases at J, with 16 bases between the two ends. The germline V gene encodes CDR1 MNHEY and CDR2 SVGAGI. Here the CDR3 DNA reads TGTGCCAGCAGCCCCGCCGGTTTAAAAGGCTACACCTTC. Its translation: CASSPAGLKGYTF.

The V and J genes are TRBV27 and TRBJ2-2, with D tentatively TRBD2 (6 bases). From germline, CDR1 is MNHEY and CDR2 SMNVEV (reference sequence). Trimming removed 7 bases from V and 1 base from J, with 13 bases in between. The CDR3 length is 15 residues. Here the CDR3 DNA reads TGTGCCAGCAAACACGGAGGGCTGAACACCGGGGAGCTGTTTTTT. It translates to CASKHGGLNTGELFF.

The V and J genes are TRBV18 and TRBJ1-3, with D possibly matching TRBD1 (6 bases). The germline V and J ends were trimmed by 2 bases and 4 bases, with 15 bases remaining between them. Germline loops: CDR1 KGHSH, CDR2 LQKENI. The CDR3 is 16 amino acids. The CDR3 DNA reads TGTGCCAGCTCACCAAGGGGGATAAGGAGCGGAAACACCATATATTTT. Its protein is CASSPRGIRSGNTIYF.

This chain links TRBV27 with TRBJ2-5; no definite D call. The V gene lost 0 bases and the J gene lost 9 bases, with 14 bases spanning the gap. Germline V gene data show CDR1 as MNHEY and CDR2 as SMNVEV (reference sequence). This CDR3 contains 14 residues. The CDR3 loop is CASSLSTQLRAQYF. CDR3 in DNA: TGTGCCAGCAGTTTATCGACCCAACTCCGGGCCCAGTACTTC.

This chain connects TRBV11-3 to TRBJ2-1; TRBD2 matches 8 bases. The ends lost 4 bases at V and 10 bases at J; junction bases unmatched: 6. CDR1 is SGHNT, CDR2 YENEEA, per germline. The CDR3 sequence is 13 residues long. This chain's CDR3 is CASSYRGGTEQFF. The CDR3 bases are TGTGCCAGCAGCTATCGGGGGGGCACGGAGCAGTTCTTC.

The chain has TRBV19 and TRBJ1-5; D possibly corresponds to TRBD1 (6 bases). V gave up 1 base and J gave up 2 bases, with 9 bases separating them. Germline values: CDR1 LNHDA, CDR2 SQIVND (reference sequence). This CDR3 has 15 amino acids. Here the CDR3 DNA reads TGTGCCAGTAGTATAGGACAGGTTGGCAATCAGCCCCAGCATTTT. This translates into CASSIGQVGNQPQHF.

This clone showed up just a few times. The CDR3 sequence is CASSLPGHQGNTIYF. The CDR3, as DNA: TGTGCCAGCAGCTTGCCGGGACACCAAGGAAACACCATATATTTT. The genes are TRBV7-9 and TRBJ1-3, with a tentative D call TRBD1 (6 bases). The germline V and J ends were trimmed by 3 bases and 4 bases, with 13 bases remaining between them. The CDR3 has 15 residues. Germline values: CDR1 SEHNR, CDR2 FQNEAQ (reference sequence).

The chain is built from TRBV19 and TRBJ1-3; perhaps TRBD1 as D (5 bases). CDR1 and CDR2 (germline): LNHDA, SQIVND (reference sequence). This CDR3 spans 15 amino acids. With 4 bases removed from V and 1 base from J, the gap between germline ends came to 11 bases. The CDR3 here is CASSRGRGSGNTIYF. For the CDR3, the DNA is TGTGCCAGTAGTAGGGGCCGAGGATCTGGAAACACCATATATTTT.

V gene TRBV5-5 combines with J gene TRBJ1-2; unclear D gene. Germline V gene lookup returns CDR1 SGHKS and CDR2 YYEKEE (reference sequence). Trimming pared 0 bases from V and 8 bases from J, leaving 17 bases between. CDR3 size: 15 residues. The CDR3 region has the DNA TGTGCCAGCAGCTTGGCCGCCGGAGGGTCTAAAGGCTACACCTTC. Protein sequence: CASSLAAGGSKGYTF.

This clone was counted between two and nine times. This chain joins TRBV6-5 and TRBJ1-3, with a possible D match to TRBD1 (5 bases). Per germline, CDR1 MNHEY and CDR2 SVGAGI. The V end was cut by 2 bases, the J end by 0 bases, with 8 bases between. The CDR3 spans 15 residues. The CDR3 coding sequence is TGTGCCAGCAGTTACCGGGGGAACTCTGGAAACACCATATATTTT. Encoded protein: CASSYRGNSGNTIYF.

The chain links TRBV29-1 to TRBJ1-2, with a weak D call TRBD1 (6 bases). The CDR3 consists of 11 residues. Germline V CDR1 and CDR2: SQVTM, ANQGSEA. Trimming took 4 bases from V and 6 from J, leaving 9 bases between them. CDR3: CSVVSGDGYTF. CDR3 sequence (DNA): TGCAGCGTTGTTTCAGGGGATGGCTACACCTTC.

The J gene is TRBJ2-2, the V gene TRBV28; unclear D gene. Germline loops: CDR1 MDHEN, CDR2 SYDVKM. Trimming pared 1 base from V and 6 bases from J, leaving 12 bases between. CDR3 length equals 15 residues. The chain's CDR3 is CASSLLSAAAGELFF. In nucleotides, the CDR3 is TGTGCCAGCAGTTTATTGAGCGCGGCGGCCGGGGAGCTGTTTTTT.

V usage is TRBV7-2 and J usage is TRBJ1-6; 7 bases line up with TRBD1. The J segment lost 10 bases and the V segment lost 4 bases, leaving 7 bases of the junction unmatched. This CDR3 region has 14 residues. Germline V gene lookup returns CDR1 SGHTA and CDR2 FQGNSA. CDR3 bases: TGTGCCAGCAGCTCGCGACAGGGCGAATCACCCCTCCACTTT. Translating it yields CASSSRQGESPLHF.

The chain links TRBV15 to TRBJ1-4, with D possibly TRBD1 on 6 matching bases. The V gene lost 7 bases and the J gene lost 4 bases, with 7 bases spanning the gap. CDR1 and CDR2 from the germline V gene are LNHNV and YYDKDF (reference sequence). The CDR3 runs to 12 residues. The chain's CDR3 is CATTGDNEKLFF. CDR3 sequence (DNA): TGTGCCACCACAGGGGATAATGAAAAACTGTTTTTT.

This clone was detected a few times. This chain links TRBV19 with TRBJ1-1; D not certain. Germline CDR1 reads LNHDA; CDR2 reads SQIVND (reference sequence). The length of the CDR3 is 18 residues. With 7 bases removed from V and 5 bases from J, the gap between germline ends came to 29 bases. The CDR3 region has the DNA TGTGCCAGTACCCCTGCCCCCCCCGAGATACTATATGAGACTGAAGCTTTCTTT. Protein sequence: CASTPAPPEILYETEAFF.

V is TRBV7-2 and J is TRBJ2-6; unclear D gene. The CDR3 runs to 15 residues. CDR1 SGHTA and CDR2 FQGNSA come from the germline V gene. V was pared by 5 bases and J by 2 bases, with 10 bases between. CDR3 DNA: TGTGCCAGCAGCCCCGTGTTTCCTGGGGCCAACGTCCTGACTTTC. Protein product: CASSPVFPGANVLTF.

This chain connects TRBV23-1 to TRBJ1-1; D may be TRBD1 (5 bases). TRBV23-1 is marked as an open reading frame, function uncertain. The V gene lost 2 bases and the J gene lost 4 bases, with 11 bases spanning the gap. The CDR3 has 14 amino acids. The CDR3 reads CASSQREGRTEAFF. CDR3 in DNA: TGCGCCAGCAGTCAACGGGAGGGGCGCACTGAAGCTTTCTTT.

CDR3 bases: TGCAGCGACCAGACCAGGGGGTACTATGGCTACACCTTC. Its protein is CSDQTRGYYGYTF. The genes are TRBV29-1 and TRBJ1-2; 7 positions agree with TRBD1. The V and J ends lost 7 bases and 3 bases, in that order; junction bases with no gene match: 8. This CDR3 spans 13 amino acids. The germline CDR1 and CDR2 sequences are SQVTM and ANQGSEA.

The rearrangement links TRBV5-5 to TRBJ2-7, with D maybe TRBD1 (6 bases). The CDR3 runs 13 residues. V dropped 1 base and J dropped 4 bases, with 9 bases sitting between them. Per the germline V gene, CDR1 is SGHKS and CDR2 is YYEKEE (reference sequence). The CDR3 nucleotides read TGTGCCAGCAGCTTGAGACAGGCGTACGAGCAGTACTTC. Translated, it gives CASSLRQAYEQYF.

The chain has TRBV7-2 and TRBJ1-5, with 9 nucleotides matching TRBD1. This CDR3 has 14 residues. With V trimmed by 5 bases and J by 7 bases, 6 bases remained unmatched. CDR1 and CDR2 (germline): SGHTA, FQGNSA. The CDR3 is CASSPGQGWQPQHF. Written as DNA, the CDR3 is TGTGCCAGCAGCCCGGGACAGGGATGGCAGCCCCAGCATTTT.

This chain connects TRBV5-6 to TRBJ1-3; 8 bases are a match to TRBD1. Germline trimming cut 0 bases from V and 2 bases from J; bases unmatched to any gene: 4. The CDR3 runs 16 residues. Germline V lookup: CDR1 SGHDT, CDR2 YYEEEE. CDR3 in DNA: TGTGCCAGCAGCTTGGTCAGGGGGCTCCCTGGAAACACCATATATTTT. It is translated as CASSLVRGLPGNTIYF.